The 30 T cell receptor beta chains listed next were all sequenced from one sample in a study of T cells in Graves' hyperthyroidism and ophthalmopathy. From RNA transcripts, TCR beta CDR3 regions were amplified. First-round RT-PCR with HTBI primers amplified the TCR CDR3 region. TCRdb processed the multiplex PCR reads anew with MiXCR; each CDR3 protein has one entry. The sample contains under 450,000 distinct CDR3 sequences, roughly 17% of which appear only once. The source material was blood. The receptors stem from a woman younger than 45 with Graves' hyperthyroidism that later progressed to Graves' ophthalmopathy.

This clonotype was counted only a few times. The V call is TRBV2, the J call TRBJ1-1; a possible D gene is TRBD1 (6 bases). The CDR3 runs 15 residues. V gave up 0 bases and J gave up 1 base, with 9 bases separating them. CDR1 is SNHLY, CDR2 FYNNEI, per germline. CDR3 bases: TGTGCCAGCAGTGAAGCAGGCAGGGGGAACACTGAAGCTTTCTTT. As protein: CASSEAGRGNTEAFF.

This clonotype was observed a few times. This sequence joins TRBV6-1 and TRBJ1-5; D unclear. In germline, CDR1 is MNHNS, CDR2 SASEGT. Trimming pared 5 bases from V and 6 bases from J, leaving 11 bases between. The CDR3 loop spans 13 amino acids. This chain's CDR3 is CASSHYGGQPQHF. CDR3 bases: TGTGCCAGCAGTCACTACGGCGGTCAGCCCCAGCATTTT.

The table lists this clonotype with many counts. V and J are TRBV12-3 or TRBV12-4 and TRBJ1-1; 9 bases are shared with TRBD1. The V and J ends lost 4 bases and 10 bases, in that order; junction bases with no gene match: 1. This CDR3 has 11 amino acids. The CDR3 sequence is CASSSTGGAFF. In nucleotides, the CDR3 is TGTGCCAGCAGTTCGACAGGGGGAGCTTTCTTT.

About this clonotype itself: One end of the junction fails to match germline, which may point to a read error. This chain uses TRBV10-3 with TRBJ2-5; D not certain. From germline, CDR1 is ENHRY and CDR2 SYGVKD. This CDR3 contains 14 residues. The chain's CDR3 is CAISESVSQEIQYF. The CDR3 nucleotides are TGTGCCATCAGTGAGTCCGTTAGCCAAGAGATCCAGTACTTC.

This clonotype was detected many times. The genes are TRBV28 and TRBJ2-1; D possibly corresponds to TRBD1 (6 bases). Deletions cut 2 bases from V and 6 bases from J, with 20 bases between. The V gene's germline CDR1 is MDHEN and CDR2 SYDVKM. This CDR3 has 17 residues. CDR3 in DNA: TGTGCCAGCAGTTTAACGTCGGGGACAAGGCCCCTCAATGAGCAGTTCTTC. It encodes CASSLTSGTRPLNEQFF.

The CDR3 DNA reads TGTGCCAGCAACGACAGGGCGAACACCGGGGAGCTGTTTTTT. Protein: CASNDRANTGELFF. V gene TRBV3-1 combines with J gene TRBJ2-2; TRBD1 aligns across 7 bases. The CDR3 sequence is 14 residues long. The V and J ends lost 7 bases and 0 bases, in that order; junction bases with no gene match: 2. Germline V lookup: CDR1 LGHDT, CDR2 YNNKEL (reference sequence).

As concerns this clonotype: One base away lies a much larger clone, so this may be a sequencing read error. The rearrangement joins TRBV29-1 to TRBJ2-2, with TRBD1 matching 11 bases. From germline, CDR1 is SQVTM and CDR2 ANQGSEA. The CDR3 has 14 residues. The CDR3, as DNA: TGCGGCGTTGCGGACAGGGGGCTTATCGGGGAGCTGTTTTTT. It encodes CGVADRGLIGELFF.

The gene calls are TRBV30 and TRBJ1-3; D not resolved. The V gene lost 4 bases and the J gene lost 1 base, with 8 bases spanning the gap. The CDR3 spans 13 residues. Germline V CDR1 and CDR2: GTSNPN, SVGIG (reference sequence). In DNA, the CDR3 is TGTGCCTGGATAACCCGATCTGGAAACACCATATATTTT. Protein: CAWITRSGNTIYF.

This clonotype has a count of ten or more. Compared with germline, one end of the junction differs, possibly owing to a read error. This sequence joins TRBV6-2 or TRBV6-3 and TRBJ2-1, with TRBD2 matching over 9 bases. The CDR3 consists of 15 residues. Germline-derived CDR1 and CDR2 are MNHEY and SVGEGT. The DNA for the CDR3 is TGTGCCACAAATGAAGGGACTAGCTCCGACAATGAGCAGTTCTTC. It is translated as CATNEGTSSDNEQFF.

The sample holds many counts of this clonotype. The J gene is TRBJ2-1, the V gene TRBV7-2, with 7 bases matching TRBD2. Germline V gene lookup returns CDR1 SGHTA and CDR2 FQGNSA. The CDR3 runs to 14 residues. V was clipped by 8 bases and J by 5 bases; unmatched bases: 9. In DNA, the CDR3 is TGTGCCAGCCACCCGGGGGGAGTGCACAATGAGCAGTTCTTC. It specifies CASHPGGVHNEQFF.

Many counts were recorded for this clonotype. The V and J genes are TRBV30 and TRBJ2-6, with D perhaps TRBD2 (6 bases). This CDR3 has 16 amino acids. Germline lookup yields CDR1 GTSNPN and CDR2 SVGIG (reference sequence). Trimming took off 0 bases at V and 2 bases at J, with 11 bases between the two ends. In DNA form, the CDR3 reads TGTGCCTGGAGTGTCGGAAGGGAGGCTGGGGCCAACGTCCTGACTTTC. Translating gives CAWSVGREAGANVLTF.

This clonotype has a single count. Since no conserved phenylalanine or tryptophan closes the CDR3, a read error is the likely cause. The V call is TRBV5-6, the J call TRBJ2-1; no clear D. CDR1 and CDR2 from the germline V gene are SGHDT and YYEEEE. Trimming pared 1 base from V and 4 bases from J, leaving 6 bases between. The CDR3 covers 13 residues. This chain's CDR3 is CASSLSSYNEQFS. In DNA form, the CDR3 reads TGTGCCAGCAGCTTGTCTAGTTACAATGAGCAGTTCTCC.

This clonotype showed up just a few times. The V and J genes are TRBV25-1 and TRBJ1-2, with 7 bases aligning to TRBD1. The CDR3 has 13 amino acids. J lost 12 bases, V lost 0 bases, and 7 bases had no gene match. The germline V gene encodes CDR1 MGHDK and CDR2 SYGVNS. In nucleotides, the CDR3 is TGTGCCAGCAGTGAATACGGAGACAGGGACAACACCTTC. It yields the protein CASSEYGDRDNTF.

V and J are TRBV7-3 and TRBJ2-7; the D gene could be TRBD1 or TRBD2 (5 bases each). CDR1 is SGHTA, CDR2 FQGTGA, per germline. CDR3 size: 12 residues. CDR3 coding DNA: TGTGACGTACCGGGACCACCCTACGAGCAGTACTTC. Amino acid sequence: CDVPGPPYEQYF.

The table lists this clonotype with a few counts. V and J are TRBV7-9 and TRBJ2-7; the match to TRBD2 covers 10 bases. CDR1 and CDR2 from the germline V gene are SEHNR and FQNEAQ (reference sequence). The trim removed 4 bases at V and 6 bases at J, leaving 3 bases unmatched. CDR3 size: 13 residues. The CDR3 DNA reads as TGTGCCAGCAGCTCTTCTAGCGGGAGCGAGCAGTACTTC. Translating gives CASSSSSGSEQYF.

In this sample, this clonotype turned up a few times. The chain joins TRBV15 to TRBJ2-3; 8 positions agree with TRBD1. Losses at the gene ends were 3 bases for V and 4 bases for J; bases not matched to a gene: 3. CDR1 and CDR2 from the germline V gene are LNHNV and YYDKDF (reference sequence). The CDR3 sequence is 14 residues long. CDR3: CATSSDRGSDTQYF. In DNA, the CDR3 is TGTGCCACCAGCAGTGACAGGGGCTCAGATACGCAGTATTTT.

A note on this clonotype: A read error is possible here, since a much larger clone lies one base away. Likely a read error: the CDR3 ends without its conserved phenylalanine or tryptophan. The gene calls are TRBV20-1 and TRBJ1-5; no firm D call. V lost 4 bases, J lost 0 bases, and 19 bases lay in between. Germline V gives CDR1 DFQATT, CDR2 SNEGSKA (reference sequence). The CDR3 contains 17 residues. The CDR3 here is CSAIAGKYLFSNQPQHL. As DNA, the CDR3 is TGCAGTGCTATAGCCGGTAAATACCTTTTTAGCAATCAGCCCCAGCATCTT.

This clonotype occurred many times. The chain employs TRBV2 and TRBJ1-1; 11 nucleotides line up with TRBD1. J was trimmed by 11 bases and V by 3 bases; bases with no gene match: 11. Germline-derived CDR1 and CDR2 are SNHLY and FYNNEI. The CDR3 runs to 15 residues. In DNA form, the CDR3 reads TGTGCCAGCAGTGAGTCCTCCGGGACAGGGGGGTTGGCTTTCTTT. As protein: CASSESSGTGGLAFF.

CDR3 DNA sequence: TGTGCCAGCAGCCGAAACCCTAGTGGCTACACCTTC. Translating it yields CASSRNPSGYTF. The chain uses TRBV7-9 and TRBJ1-2; no clear D. CDR1 SEHNR and CDR2 FQNEAQ come from the germline V gene (reference sequence). The CDR3 runs 12 residues. V was shortened by 5 bases and J by 7 bases, with 11 bases between the two germline ends. Together with reference TRBV7-9 and TRBJ1-2, the CDR3 gives the full variable domain: DTGVSQNPRHKITKRGQNVTFRCDPISEHNRLYWYRQTLGQGPEFLTYFQNEAQLEKSRLLSDRFSAERPKGSFSTLEIQRTEQGDSAMYLCASSRNPSGYTFGSGTRLTVV.

Many counts were recorded for this clonotype. Here the CDR3 reads CASSHPTGSTDTQYF. The CDR3 DNA follows: TGCGCCAGCAGCCACCCGACAGGTTCCACAGATACGCAGTATTTT. The chain is built from TRBV4-1 and TRBJ2-3; D might be TRBD1 (6 bases). The CDR3 length is 15 residues. Per germline, CDR1 MGHRA and CDR2 YSYEKL. V shed 3 bases and J shed 2 bases, with 12 bases lying between them.

In this sample, this clonotype turned up many times. This sequence joins TRBV20-1 and TRBJ2-5; TRBD2 might be the D (6 bases). Looked up from germline, CDR1 is DFQATT and CDR2 is SNEGSKA (reference sequence). Trimming left V 0 bases short and J 5 bases short, with 22 bases between. The CDR3 totals 17 residues. The CDR3 coding sequence is TGCAGTGCTAGAGAGCATAGATCGACTGGGGGGTCCGAGACCCAGTACTTC. It encodes CSAREHRSTGGSETQYF.

The chain links TRBV4-1 to TRBJ1-1; a possible D gene is TRBD1 (5 bases). Trimming took off 0 bases at V and 4 bases at J, with 12 bases between the two ends. CDR1 is MGHRA and CDR2 is YSYEKL in the germline V gene. This CDR3 is built from 15 residues. CDR3 sequence reads: CASSQEPGAGTEAFF. In DNA, the CDR3 is TGCGCCAGCAGCCAAGAACCCGGGGCGGGCACTGAAGCTTTCTTT.

This clonotype was seen at least ten times. This chain links TRBV18 with TRBJ2-1; 8 positions match TRBD1. V shed 7 bases, J shed 4 bases, and the junction held 9 bases outside the gene matches. The CDR3 loop spans 15 amino acids. In germline, CDR1 is KGHSH, CDR2 LQKENI. In DNA, the CDR3 is TGTGCCAGCTTATCCGGACAGGGATTATACAATGAGCAGTTCTTC. Protein: CASLSGQGLYNEQFF.

The V gene is TRBV11-2, the J gene TRBJ2-7, with unresolved D. This CDR3 spans 14 amino acids. Trimming stripped 1 base from V and 2 bases from J, with 9 bases between. CDR1 SGHAT and CDR2 FQNNGV come from the germline V gene. The CDR3 coding sequence is TGTGCCAGCAGCTTAGGGCCCCTTGCCTACGAGCAGTACTTC. This codes for CASSLGPLAYEQYF.

Many counts were recorded for this clonotype. The chain uses TRBV6-2 or TRBV6-3 and TRBJ2-3; D uncertain. CDR1 is MNHEY, CDR2 SVGEGT, per germline. The length of the CDR3 is 16 residues. V gave up 8 bases and J gave up 1 base, with 19 bases separating them. CDR3 coding DNA: TGTGCCAGCGGCTATTCTTCGGTAGAGGGCACAGATACGCAGTATTTT. Its translation is CASGYSSVEGTDTQYF.

This clonotype was counted many times. The genes are TRBV29-1 and TRBJ1-2; weak D call: TRBD1 (6 bases). The CDR3 length is 17 residues. V shed 0 bases and J shed 4 bases, with 21 bases lying between them. Germline loops: CDR1 SQVTM, CDR2 ANQGSEA. The CDR3 loop reads CSVEDSKGGTGTYGYTF. The CDR3 coding sequence is TGCAGCGTTGAAGATTCGAAAGGGGGTACTGGTACCTATGGCTACACCTTC.

The CDR3: CASSPQGARNQPQHF. The CDR3 DNA follows: TGTGCCAGCAGCCCCCAGGGGGCACGCAATCAGCCCCAGCATTTT. This chain uses TRBV4-2 with TRBJ1-5, with 8 positions matching TRBD1. The trim removed 4 bases at V and 2 bases at J, leaving 4 bases unmatched. The CDR3 sequence is 15 residues long. The germline CDR1 and CDR2 sequences are LGHNA and YNFKEQ.

This clonotype was picked up many times. The rearrangement links TRBV10-3 to TRBJ2-5; D ambiguous. The CDR3 consists of 12 residues. The germline V gene has CDR1 ENHRY and CDR2 SYGVKD. V gave up 3 bases and J gave up 5 bases, with 7 bases separating them. The CDR3 loop is CAISDVLETQYF. As DNA, the CDR3 is TGTGCCATCAGTGATGTTTTGGAGACCCAGTACTTC.

This clonotype was recorded at least ten times. The chain is built from TRBV7-9 and TRBJ2-3; tentatively, D is TRBD1 (5 bases). The CDR3 is 15 residues long. V gave up 5 bases and J gave up 1 base, with 13 bases separating them. Germline V gives CDR1 SEHNR, CDR2 FQNEAQ (reference sequence). Here the CDR3 reads CASSRQSWGTDTQYF. The DNA for the CDR3 is TGTGCCAGCAGCCGACAGAGCTGGGGCACAGATACGCAGTATTTT.

This clonotype turned up a few times. The chain combines TRBV20-1 with TRBJ1-6, with unresolved D. With 0 bases removed from V and 7 bases from J, the gap between germline ends came to 10 bases. The CDR3 loop spans 14 amino acids. CDR1 is DFQATT and CDR2 is SNEGSKA in the germline V gene (reference sequence). This chain's CDR3 is CSARDGPGNSPLHF. CDR3 DNA sequence: TGCAGTGCTAGAGATGGGCCGGGAAATTCACCCCTCCACTTT.